Sequencing of this TCR beta chain was carried out in a study of cytomegalovirus exposure and HLA in healthy donors. A multiplex PCR was run with 60 Vbeta primers and 13 Jbeta primers. The protocol was immunoSEQ multiplex PCR, while the TCRdb copy is restricted to in-frame clones and leaves out a portion. This table holds roughly 120,000 clones, 70% to 75% found once. At the time of sampling, donors were nominally healthy, though unrecorded immune exposures were likely. Findings and limits, study-wide: In an earlier analysis, in 620 or so donors, most V segments appeared productive either ~87% or ~30% of the time. A highly shared variant cluster was judged a likely technical artifact. Upon later analysis, TCR association rates were observed to vary by HLA locus, being highest for DRB1 and lowest for HLA-C.

About this clone itself: The antigen is not known.

The V gene's germline CDR1 is MNHNS and CDR2 SASEGT. The CDR3 is 13 residues long. Trimming removed 4 bases at V and 4 bases at J, with 8 bases between. This receptor was obtained from a woman between 18 and 30 years old in good health and CMV-seronegative. The V and J genes are TRBV6-1 and TRBJ2-1; the D gene is possibly TRBD1 (6 bases). The sequenced sample consisted of PBMCs. CDR3 nucleotides: TGTGCCAGCAGTGCCGGGACATACAATGAGCAGTTCTTC. It yields the protein CASSAGTYNEQFF.